This is a list of T cell receptor beta chains from one sample in a study of spatial heterogeneity in lung cancer. TCRdb re-called the 5' RACE reads through MiXCR, storing one row per CDR3 protein. The table shows approximately 8,800 distinct CDR3 sequences, with 5.4% occurring only once. Specimen: lung tumor tissue, collected at surgery. These receptors were collected from a male donor with early-stage non-small cell lung cancer. Each CDR3 is given with its conserved first and last residue. The order of the fields is clone size, V gene, D gene, J gene, CDR3 DNA, CDR3 protein. A D gene is named only where the DNA matches it firmly. Only part of the rows carry a size: once, few, many, or a class if the clone is expanded.

many	TRBV7-6	.	TRBJ1-1	TGTGCCAGCAGCGCAGACTTGAACACTGAAGCTTTCTTT	CASSADLNTEAFF
.	TRBV29-1	.	TRBJ1-5	TGCAGCGCATCAAAAACCAATCAGCCCCAGCATTTT	CSASKTNQPQHF
many	TRBV27	.	TRBJ2-5	TGTGCCAGCAGCCCCAAGGGCAAGACCCAGTACTTC	CASSPKGKTQYF
many	TRBV19	.	TRBJ1-2	TGTGCCAGTACACCCTCGGGGGCGCTGAGCTATGGCTACACCTTC	CASTPSGALSYGYTF
medium-sized	TRBV10-1	.	TRBJ1-6	TGCGCCAGCAGTGAGTCGATGCGGTATAATTCACCCCTCCACTTT	CASSESMRYNSPLHF
many	TRBV6-6	.	TRBJ1-5	TGTGCCAGCACTCAGGGGAATCAGCCCCAGCATTTT	CASTQGNQPQHF
many	TRBV12-3/TRBV12-4	.	TRBJ2-2	TGTGCCAGCAGTCTCGGACATACTATCACCGGGGAGCTGTTTTTT	CASSLGHTITGELFF
many	TRBV28	TRBD2	TRBJ2-1	TGTGCCAGCAGACCGTTGTCTAGCGGGAGGGCCGCGGATGAGCAGTTCTTC	CASRPLSSGRAADEQFF
.	TRBV7-2	.	TRBJ2-7	TGTGCCAGCAGCTTAGGAGGCACCCCCGAGCAGTACTTC	CASSLGGTPEQYF
once	TRBV5-5	.	TRBJ2-7	TGTGCCAGCAGCCAGACAGTCTACGAGCAGTACTTC	CASSQTVYEQYF
many	TRBV2	.	TRBJ1-5	TGTGCCAGCAGTGAAAGCCGGGGAGGACTACCGGGCAATCAGCCCCAGCATTTT	CASSESRGGLPGNQPQHF